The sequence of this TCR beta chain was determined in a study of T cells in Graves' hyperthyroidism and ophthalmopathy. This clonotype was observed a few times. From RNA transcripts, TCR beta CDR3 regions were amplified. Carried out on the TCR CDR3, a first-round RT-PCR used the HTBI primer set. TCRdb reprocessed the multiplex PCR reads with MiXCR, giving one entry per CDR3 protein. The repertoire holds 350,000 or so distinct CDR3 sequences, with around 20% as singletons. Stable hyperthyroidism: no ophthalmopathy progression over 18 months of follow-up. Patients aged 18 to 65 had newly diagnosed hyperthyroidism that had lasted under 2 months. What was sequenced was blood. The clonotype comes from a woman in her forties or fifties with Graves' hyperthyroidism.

CDR3 sequence reads: CASSPAGTGVYEQYF. CDR3 in DNA: TGTGCCAGCAGCCCGGCCGGGACAGGCGTATACGAGCAGTACTTC. The chain has TRBV9 and TRBJ2-7; 8 bases match TRBD1. The length of the CDR3 is 15 residues. Trimming at V came to 4 bases and at J to 4 bases, leaving 10 bases not matched to a gene. The germline V gene encodes CDR1 SGDLS and CDR2 YYNGEE.